What follows are 3 T cell receptor beta chains derived from one specimen sequenced in a study of tumor and adjacent non-tumor tissue in lung cancer. The library came from three nested PCR rounds adapted from ARM-PCR protocols. From the multiplex PCR reads, TCRdb called clonotypes with MiXCR, one entry per CDR3 protein. The table includes tens of thousands of distinct CDR3 sequences, around 80% detected once. This sample's RNA came from whole unsorted tissue. More than 3 cm separated this lung sample from the edge of the tumor. Sequenced material: distant non-tumor lung tissue. Receptors originate from a man between 65 and 85 years old with non-small cell lung cancer.

As for this clonotype: This likely comes from a read error, as the CDR3 has no conserved phenylalanine or tryptophan at its end. The V call is TRBV29-1, the J call TRBJ2-2; 8 positions match TRBD2. The CDR3 is made up of 13 amino acids. Germline V gene lookup returns CDR1 SQVTM and CDR2 ANQGSEA. The CDR3 bases are TGCATCGCCGGGACTAGTATAGGCGGGGAGCTGTTTTCT. Protein: CIAGTSIGGELFS.

The CDR3 loop is CASSLGVLAVSTDTQYF. CDR3 sequence (DNA): TGTGCCAGCAGCTTAGGGGTACTAGCGGTCAGCACAGATACGCAGTATTTT. This chain links TRBV11-2 with TRBJ2-3; 8 nucleotides match TRBD2. CDR1 SGHAT and CDR2 FQNNGV come from the germline V gene. The CDR3 consists of 17 residues. Germline trimming cut 1 base from V and 0 bases from J; bases unmatched to any gene: 6.

Comments on this clonotype: The junction departs from germline at one end; a sequencing error may be responsible. The V and J genes are TRBV11-3 and TRBJ2-7; unclear D gene. The CDR3 loop spans 15 amino acids. Germline CDR1 is SGHNT and CDR2 is YENEEA. The chain's CDR3 is CASSLDGRTSYEPYF. DNA of the CDR3: TGTGCCAGCAGCTTAGATGGCCGTACAAGCTATGAGCCGTACTTC.